Each of the 32 T cell receptor beta chains below was sequenced from the same sample in a study of beta chain features in type 1 diabetes. Expressed TCRB transcripts were sequenced, since all the RNA that had been isolated was reverse transcribed. Method: immunoSEQ multiplex PCR; TCRdb's copy keeps in-frame clones and lacks some. The sample carries about 150,000 clones, 8.1% recorded once. The material sequenced was central memory CD4+ T cells from blood. The receptor source for this set is a man aged 18-30 years in good health.

This clone was detected only a few times. This chain uses TRBV7-3 with TRBJ2-7; TRBD2 agrees at 9 bases. From germline, CDR1 is SGHTA and CDR2 FQGTGA. V was pared by 5 bases and J by 2 bases, with 7 bases of the junction left unmatched. The CDR3 runs to 15 residues. In nucleotides, the CDR3 is TGTGCCAGCAGCGTCCGCGGGGGGGGCGCCTACGAGCAGTACTTC. It specifies CASSVRGGGAYEQYF.

This clone occurred many times. The V call is TRBV9, the J call TRBJ2-1; 8 positions agree with TRBD2. CDR3 size: 17 residues. The germline V gene has CDR1 SGDLS and CDR2 YYNGEE. Trimming removed 0 bases from V and 5 bases from J; junction bases left unmatched: 10. CDR3 coding DNA: TGTGCCAGCAGCGTAGGCCCGGGGAGCGGGGGAAACAATGAGCAGTTCTTC. This sequence encodes CASSVGPGSGGNNEQFF.

This clone has just a few counts. The chain uses TRBV6-5 and TRBJ2-5, with 7 positions matching TRBD2. Germline CDR1 MNHEY, CDR2 SVGAGI. The CDR3 is made up of 13 amino acids. This CDR3 reads CVSFGRYQETQYF. For the CDR3, the DNA is TGTGTATCCTTCGGGAGGTACCAAGAGACCCAGTACTTC.

The sample holds many counts of this clone. The V and J genes are TRBV29-1 and TRBJ2-7, with 7 positions matching TRBD1. Looked up from germline, CDR1 is SQVTM and CDR2 is ANQGSEA. J was trimmed by 3 bases and V by 7 bases; bases with no gene match: 3. The CDR3 length is 11 residues. CDR3 in DNA: TGCAGCGGAGGGACAGTCTACGAGCAGTACTTC. It yields the protein CSGGTVYEQYF.

There are a few counts of this clone. The gene calls are TRBV7-6 and TRBJ1-2, with a possible D match to TRBD1 (6 bases). V was trimmed by 6 bases and J by 0 bases, leaving 14 bases between them. CDR1 is SGHVS, CDR2 FNYEAQ, per germline. The CDR3 is made up of 15 amino acids. As DNA, the CDR3 is TGTGCCAGCAGTCCACAGGGCTTCGCTAACTATGGCTACACCTTC. Protein: CASSPQGFANYGYTF.

This clone was seen more than once but under ten times. The chain links TRBV15 to TRBJ2-1, with 7 bases fitting TRBD2. This CDR3 contains 16 residues. Trimming took 0 bases from V and 5 from J; bases not matched to a gene: 7. CDR1 is LNHNV and CDR2 is YYDKDF in the germline V gene (reference sequence). The CDR3 here is CATSRDRGEGHNEQFF. CDR3 sequence (DNA): TGTGCCACCAGCAGAGATCGGGGGGAGGGCCACAATGAGCAGTTCTTC.

V and J are TRBV4-2 and TRBJ2-2, with TRBD1 as a possible D gene (6 bases). There are 15 residues in the CDR3. The V and J ends lost 4 bases and 0 bases respectively, with 9 bases between them. The germline CDR1 and CDR2 sequences are LGHNA and YNFKEQ. DNA of the CDR3: TGTGCCAGCAGCCCAAGGGGGTCGAACACCGGGGAGCTGTTTTTT. It yields the protein CASSPRGSNTGELFF.

The rearrangement uses TRBV10-3 and TRBJ2-3; the match to TRBD1 covers 8 bases. The germline V gene has CDR1 ENHRY and CDR2 SYGVKD. V dropped 10 bases and J dropped 0; count of bases not matched to a gene: 3. The CDR3 runs to 13 residues. The CDR3 loop is CATRQGSTDTQYF. CDR3 coding DNA: TGTGCCACTCGACAGGGGAGCACAGATACGCAGTATTTT.

This chain joins TRBV28 and TRBJ1-4; D gene ambiguous. The CDR3 length is 16 residues. In germline, CDR1 is MDHEN, CDR2 SYDVKM. Trimming removed 4 bases at V and 7 bases at J, with 19 bases between. The chain's CDR3 is CASSSDTRVGVEKLFF. As DNA, the CDR3 is TGTGCCAGCAGTTCAGATACGAGGGTGGGCGTTGAAAAACTGTTTTTT.

This clone was detected a few times. The V and J genes are TRBV5-6 and TRBJ2-4, with 7 bases fitting TRBD1. This CDR3 comprises 15 residues. Unmatched junction bases numbered 6, after V lost 4 bases and J lost 2 bases. CDR1 is SGHDT, CDR2 YYEEEE, per germline. This CDR3 is CASSPRGRTKNIQYF. The CDR3 region has the DNA TGTGCCAGCAGCCCGAGGGGGCGCACCAAAAACATTCAGTACTTC.

There are a few counts of this clone. J is TRBJ2-7 and V is TRBV7-2; 10 bases are shared with TRBD2. Germline V gene lookup returns CDR1 SGHTA and CDR2 FQGNSA. The V gene end was trimmed by 5 bases and the J gene end by 4 bases; junction bases not matched to a gene: 14. This CDR3 comprises 17 residues. CDR3 loop: CASSHQPGLAPMYEQYF. CDR3 nucleotide sequence: TGTGCCAGCAGCCACCAGCCGGGACTAGCGCCGATGTACGAGCAGTACTTC. The full variable domain, its missing parts supplied by reference TRBV7-2 and TRBJ2-7, is GAGVSQSPSNKVTEKGKDVELRCDPISGHTALYWYRQSLGQGLEFLIYFQGNSAPDKSGLPSDRFSAERTGGSVSTLTIQRTQQEDSAVYLCASSHQPGLAPMYEQYFGPGTRLTVT.

There are a few counts of this clone. This chain links TRBV4-3 with TRBJ2-1, with 8 bases lining up with TRBD2. Looked up from germline, CDR1 is LGHNA and CDR2 is YSLEER. The CDR3 runs 18 residues. Trimming at V came to 0 bases and at J to 2 bases, leaving 9 bases not matched to a gene. The CDR3 protein is CASSQEFGLAPPYNEQFF. CDR3 DNA sequence: TGCGCCAGCAGCCAAGAGTTTGGACTAGCCCCTCCCTACAATGAGCAGTTCTTC.

The chain links TRBV11-3 to TRBJ2-1; D uncertain. The CDR3 contains 16 residues. Between the trimmed V and J ends, which lost 3 bases and 3 bases, there was a span of 15 bases. CDR1 and CDR2 (germline): SGHNT, YENEEA. The CDR3 DNA follows: TGTGCCAGCAGCTTCGCAAGCACACCAGGCTACAATGAGCAGTTCTTC. Its protein product is CASSFASTPGYNEQFF.

This clone was seen at least ten times. The genes are TRBV7-9 and TRBJ2-1; 7 bases agree with TRBD2. The junction had 4 bases not matched to a gene; V was cut back by 0 bases and J by 8 bases. Looked up from germline, CDR1 is SEHNR and CDR2 is FQNEAQ (reference sequence). The CDR3 extends over 14 amino acids. CDR3 nucleotide sequence: TGTGCCAGCAGCTTAGCGCAGCGGGAACATGAGCAGTTCTTC. Translating it yields CASSLAQREHEQFF. Full variable domain (missing parts from reference TRBV7-9 and TRBJ2-1): DTGVSQNPRHKITKRGQNVTFRCDPISEHNRLYWYRQTLGQGPEFLTYFQNEAQLEKSRLLSDRFSAERPKGSFSTLEIQRTEQGDSAMYLCASSLAQREHEQFFGPGTRLTVL.

The chain links TRBV10-3 to TRBJ2-4; D not certain. The germline CDR1 and CDR2 sequences are ENHRY and SYGVKD. V was pared by 8 bases and J by 0 bases, with 11 bases between. The length of the CDR3 is 14 residues. The CDR3 bases are TGTGCCATCGGGCCAACCCTAGCCAAAAACATTCAGTACTTC. It translates to CAIGPTLAKNIQYF.

This clone was seen repeatedly, ten times or more. V usage is TRBV9 and J usage is TRBJ1-1; D might be TRBD1 (5 bases). V shed 3 bases and J shed 6 bases, with 9 bases lying between them. Germline V gives CDR1 SGDLS, CDR2 YYNGEE. The CDR3 is 12 amino acids. Written as DNA, the CDR3 is TGTGCCAGCAGCGCGGACACCTCTGAAGCTTTCTTT. As protein: CASSADTSEAFF.

The chain employs TRBV7-3 and TRBJ1-2, with TRBD1 identical over 7 bases. J gave up 3 bases and V 5 bases, and 6 bases lay outside the gene matches. CDR1 SGHTA and CDR2 FQGTGA come from the germline V gene. The CDR3 loop spans 14 amino acids. The CDR3 coding sequence is TGTGCCAGCAGCCCAGGACAGGCGGACTATGGCTACACCTTC. This gives the protein CASSPGQADYGYTF.

The rearrangement joins TRBV6-5 to TRBJ2-5; TRBD2 matches at 9 bases. Unmatched junction bases numbered 6, after V lost 0 bases and J lost 4 bases. The CDR3 loop spans 16 amino acids. Per the germline V gene, CDR1 is MNHEY and CDR2 is SVGAGI. The CDR3, as DNA: TGTGCCAGCAGTTACTCGAGGCGGGAGGGCGGAGAGACCCAGTACTTC. Encoded protein: CASSYSRREGGETQYF.

The rearrangement uses TRBV2 and TRBJ2-7; possible D gene TRBD2, 8 bases. Germline V CDR1 and CDR2: SNHLY, FYNNEI. The CDR3 is 14 residues long. The ends were cut back, 11 bases at V and 3 bases at J, with 20 bases in the middle. The CDR3 nucleotides are TGTGCCGGAAAAGGGGGCGGGGGGTACTACGAGCAGTACTTC. Translating it yields CAGKGGGGYYEQYF.

The table lists this clone with a few counts. The chain employs TRBV6-6 and TRBJ2-3; 8 bases line up with TRBD2. This CDR3 spans 16 amino acids. The J segment lost 4 bases and the V segment lost 6 bases, leaving 12 bases of the junction unmatched. Germline loops: CDR1 MNHNY, CDR2 SVGAGI (reference sequence). The CDR3 region is CASSPGTSALADTQYF. The CDR3 DNA reads TGTGCCAGCAGCCCCGGGACTAGTGCTTTAGCAGATACGCAGTATTTT.

This clone has a count of ten or more. The rearrangement uses TRBV28 and TRBJ1-4, with 8 bases matching TRBD1. The J segment lost 4 bases and the V segment lost 2 bases, leaving 6 bases of the junction unmatched. Germline V CDR1 and CDR2: MDHEN, SYDVKM. This CDR3 has 16 residues. The CDR3 DNA follows: TGTGCCAGCAGTTTACTGACAGGGGCAAGTAATGAAAAACTGTTTTTT. This gives the protein CASSLLTGASNEKLFF.

This chain links TRBV6-1 with TRBJ2-3, with unresolved D. The CDR3 covers 12 residues. Germline CDR1 MNHNS, CDR2 SASEGT. The V end lost 4 bases, the J end lost 8 bases, and 10 bases lay between the germline ends. CDR3 sequence: CASSVNGFTQYF. CDR3 nucleotides: TGTGCCAGCAGTGTTAACGGGTTTACGCAGTATTTT.

The sample holds a few counts of this clone. This rearrangement joins TRBV28 to TRBJ1-2; D not resolved. The ends were cut back, 2 bases at V and 5 bases at J, with 9 bases in the middle. The CDR3 has 13 amino acids. Germline-derived CDR1 and CDR2 are MDHEN and SYDVKM. The CDR3 nucleotides are TGTGCCAGCAGTTTAGGGCACGAGTATGGCTACACCTTC. Protein sequence: CASSLGHEYGYTF.

This clone has only a few counts. The rearrangement links TRBV18 to TRBJ2-6; weak D call: TRBD2 (6 bases). CDR1 is KGHSH, CDR2 LQKENI, per germline. Deletions cut 2 bases from V and 0 bases from J, with 17 bases between. CDR3 size: 19 residues. The CDR3 loop is CASSPRRASSPSGANVLTF. In DNA form, the CDR3 reads TGTGCCAGCTCACCAAGGAGGGCTTCGTCCCCCTCTGGGGCCAACGTCCTGACTTTC.

This clone was counted only a few times. This chain connects TRBV25-1 to TRBJ1-1; D is unclear. The CDR3 totals 13 residues. The V end was cut by 8 bases, the J end by 1 base, with 11 bases between. Germline lookup yields CDR1 MGHDK and CDR2 SYGVNS. The CDR3 bases are TGTGCCAGCGCTACTGCAACGAACACTGAAGCTTTCTTT. As protein: CASATATNTEAFF.

This clone showed up just a few times. This CDR3 is CASSEQGSSNEQFF. The DNA for the CDR3 is TGTGCCAGCAGTGAACAGGGCTCGAGCAATGAGCAGTTCTTC. This sequence joins TRBV28 and TRBJ2-1; TRBD1 is a possible D gene (6 bases). Trimming stripped 5 bases from V and 6 bases from J, with 14 bases between. Germline V CDR1 and CDR2: MDHEN, SYDVKM. This CDR3 region has 14 residues.

This clone has more than one count but fewer than ten. The rearrangement uses TRBV29-1 and TRBJ2-7; 7 bases map to TRBD2. CDR1 is SQVTM, CDR2 ANQGSEA, per germline. The CDR3 spans 13 residues. V was clipped by 3 bases and J by 2 bases; unmatched bases: 4. The CDR3 loop reads CSVDAGAAYEQYF. CDR3 in DNA: TGCAGCGTTGATGCGGGAGCGGCCTACGAGCAGTACTTC.

This clone has at least ten counts. This chain links TRBV10-3 with TRBJ2-7, with D perhaps TRBD1 (6 bases). Germline loops: CDR1 ENHRY, CDR2 SYGVKD. CDR3 length equals 15 residues. The germline V and J ends were trimmed by 3 bases and 2 bases, with 14 bases remaining between them. In nucleotides, the CDR3 is TGTGCCATCAGTGAAATCAGGGGTACAACCTACGAGCAGTACTTC. This encodes CAISEIRGTTYEQYF.

The chain is built from TRBV6-1 and TRBJ2-4; possible D gene TRBD2, 5 bases. Germline CDR1 is MNHNS and CDR2 is SASEGT. The ends were cut back, 6 bases at V and 7 bases at J, with 16 bases in the middle. This CDR3 contains 14 residues. CDR3 region: CASSYTAEVNIQYF. DNA of the CDR3: TGTGCCAGCAGCTACACCGCGGAGGTGAACATTCAGTACTTC.

This clone appeared many times. CDR3 in DNA: TGTGCCAGCAGACCTGCCGGGACAGGGGCCACAGATACGCAGTATTTT. It codes for CASRPAGTGATDTQYF. This rearrangement joins TRBV11-2 to TRBJ2-3, with 10 bases identical to TRBD1. Germline CDR1 and CDR2: SGHAT and FQNNGV. After removal of 6 bases from V and 2 bases from J, the junction contained 8 bases not matched to a gene. The CDR3 runs to 16 residues.

There are many counts of this clone. The DNA for the CDR3 is TGCGCCAGCAGCCAAGCCGGGATAAGCTCCTACAATGAGCAGTTCTTC. Its translation: CASSQAGISSYNEQFF. The chain recombines TRBV4-1 with TRBJ2-1; weak D call: TRBD2 (5 bases). The V gene lost 1 base and the J gene lost 0 bases, with 10 bases spanning the gap. CDR3 length: 16 residues. Germline CDR1 reads MGHRA; CDR2 reads YSYEKL.

The genes are TRBV5-1 and TRBJ2-7; 8 bases fit TRBD1. CDR3 length: 15 amino acids. Trimming at V came to 0 bases and at J to 4 bases, leaving 6 bases not matched to a gene. Germline V lookup: CDR1 SGHRS, CDR2 YFSETQ. The CDR3, as DNA: TGCGCCAGCAGCTTGGCCGGGACAGGAGGGTACGAGCAGTACTTC. This translates into CASSLAGTGGYEQYF.